These 22 T cell receptor beta chains share one sample of origin, sequenced in a study of cytomegalovirus exposure and HLA in healthy donors. TCRdb keeps only in-frame clones here, not all; method: immunoSEQ multiplex PCR. The table includes around 300,000 clones, approximately 90% detected once. Sequenced material: PBMCs. The receptor set was obtained from a woman aged 25 to 45 in good health and CMV-seropositive.

This chain connects TRBV6-5 to TRBJ2-4, with 9 bases lining up with TRBD1. The junction had 2 bases not matched to a gene; V was cut back by 0 bases and J by 8 bases. In germline, CDR1 is MNHEY, CDR2 SVGAGI. The CDR3 loop spans 14 amino acids. DNA for the CDR3: TGTGCCAGCAGTTACTCAGACAGGGGGGACATTCAGTACTTC. Its protein is CASSYSDRGDIQYF.

This clone was counted between two and nine times. The chain carries TRBV30 and TRBJ1-1; D not resolved. In germline, CDR1 is GTSNPN, CDR2 SVGIG (reference sequence). This CDR3 has 13 residues. V was trimmed by 1 base and J by 1 base, leaving 7 bases between them. CDR3 residues: CAWSADGNTEAFF. DNA of the CDR3: TGTGCCTGGAGTGCTGACGGGAACACTGAAGCTTTCTTT.

CDR3 DNA: TGTGCCAGCAGTTTAACCAGTTATAATTCACCCCTCCACTTT. Its translation is CASSLTSYNSPLHF. This chain joins TRBV27 and TRBJ1-6; D is ambiguous. Germline V gene sequence: CDR1 MNHEY, CDR2 SMNVEV (reference sequence). Trimming pared 2 bases from V and 4 bases from J, leaving 6 bases between. The length of the CDR3 is 14 residues.

V gene TRBV27 combines with J gene TRBJ1-1; TRBD1 aligns across 9 bases. The germline CDR1 and CDR2 sequences are MNHEY and SMNVEV (reference sequence). V lost 4 bases and J lost 5; bases outside the gene matches: 5. This CDR3 has 14 amino acids. The CDR3 is CASSWSGTGTEAFF. DNA for the CDR3: TGTGCCAGCAGTTGGTCGGGGACAGGGACTGAAGCTTTCTTT.

V is TRBV30 and J is TRBJ1-5; TRBD1 might be the D (6 bases). The CDR3 runs to 15 residues. V shed 2 bases and J shed 3 bases, with 14 bases lying between them. The germline V gene encodes CDR1 GTSNPN and CDR2 SVGIG (reference sequence). The CDR3 loop is CAWSSQGVLNQPQHF. As DNA, the CDR3 is TGTGCCTGGAGTTCACAGGGCGTCCTCAATCAGCCCCAGCATTTT.

This chain joins TRBV19 and TRBJ2-7; TRBD2 matches at 8 bases. The germline CDR1 and CDR2 sequences are LNHDA and SQIVND (reference sequence). V trimming: 8 bases; J trimming: 1 base; junction bases outside the gene matches: 10. This CDR3 is built from 15 residues. As DNA, the CDR3 is TGTGCCAGTCATAGTAGTAGCGGGACTTCCTACGAGCAGTACTTC. The encoded protein is CASHSSSGTSYEQYF.

V usage is TRBV7-2 and J usage is TRBJ1-2; D might be TRBD1 (5 bases). CDR3 length equals 14 residues. Germline lookup yields CDR1 SGHTA and CDR2 FQGNSA. V lost 2 bases to trimming and J lost 1 base, with 8 bases between them. CDR3 nucleotides: TGTGCCAGCAGCTTACCGGGGGTTAACTATGGCTACACCTTC. This encodes CASSLPGVNYGYTF.

This clone occurred once. The chain is built from TRBV6-6 and TRBJ1-5; D is perhaps TRBD1 (5 bases). The CDR3 sequence is 13 residues long. V dropped 8 bases and J dropped 7 bases, with 15 bases sitting between them. Germline CDR1 MNHNY, CDR2 SVGAGI (reference sequence). The CDR3 region is CASSAGPVQPQHF. In nucleotides, the CDR3 is TGTGCCAGCTCCGCAGGGCCGGTGCAGCCCCAGCATTTT.

This clone was observed once. The J gene is TRBJ2-5, the V gene TRBV7-2, with D uncertain. This CDR3 has 15 residues. The germline V and J ends were trimmed by 1 base and 0 bases, with 9 bases remaining between them. Germline V gene data show CDR1 as SGHTA and CDR2 as FQGNSA. Written as DNA, the CDR3 is TGTGCCAGCAGCTTAGGTGACGACAACCAAGAGACCCAGTACTTC. Its translation is CASSLGDDNQETQYF. The full variable domain, completed using reference TRBV7-2 and TRBJ2-5, is GAGVSQSPSNKVTEKGKDVELRCDPISGHTALYWYRQSLGQGLEFLIYFQGNSAPDKSGLPSDRFSAERTGGSVSTLTIQRTQQEDSAVYLCASSLGDDNQETQYFGPGTRLLVL.

CDR3 loop: CASSESGTSGRYSYEQYF. The CDR3 DNA reads as TGTGCCAGCAGTGAATCCGGGACTAGCGGGAGGTACTCCTACGAGCAGTACTTC. The V call is TRBV25-1, the J call TRBJ2-7, with TRBD2 matching over 15 bases. Germline CDR1 reads MGHDK; CDR2 reads SYGVNS. The CDR3 loop spans 18 amino acids. Trimming cost V 1 base and J 0 bases; bases outside gene matches: 4.

V and J are TRBV12-5 and TRBJ2-7; D not certain. Germline V CDR1 and CDR2: LGHNT, FRNRAP. Trimming left V 0 bases short and J 6 bases short, with 9 bases between. This CDR3 contains 13 residues. The CDR3 reads CASGLVPGGEQYF. The CDR3, as DNA: TGTGCTAGTGGTTTGGTACCAGGTGGCGAGCAGTACTTC. Looking up the rest from reference TRBV12-5 and TRBJ2-7 gives the full variable domain: DARVTQTPRHKVTEMGQEVTMRCQPILGHNTVFWYRQTMMQGLELLAYFRNRAPLDDSGMPKDRFSAEMPDATLATLKIQPSEPRDSAVYFCASGLVPGGEQYFGPGTRLTVT.

The chain is built from TRBV20-1 and TRBJ2-5, with TRBD2 as a possible D gene (5 bases). This CDR3 region has 11 residues. V shed 6 bases and J shed 3 bases, with 8 bases lying between them. Germline lookup yields CDR1 DFQATT and CDR2 SNEGSKA (reference sequence). The CDR3 loop reads CSASSEETQYF. The CDR3, as DNA: TGCAGTGCCAGTAGCGAAGAGACCCAGTACTTC.

CDR3 sequence: CASSQRSGGLSYEQYF. The CDR3 DNA reads TGTGCCAGCAGCCAACGGAGCGGGGGGCTCTCCTACGAGCAGTACTTC. The chain employs TRBV7-9 and TRBJ2-7; 9 bases are a match to TRBD2. CDR3 size: 16 residues. V trimming: 5 bases; J trimming: 0 bases; junction bases outside the gene matches: 8. Per the germline V gene, CDR1 is SEHNR and CDR2 is FQNEAQ (reference sequence). Together with reference TRBV7-9 and TRBJ2-7, the CDR3 gives the full variable domain: DTGVSQNPRHKITKRGQNVTFRCDPISEHNRLYWYRQTLGQGPEFLTYFQNEAQLEKSRLLSDRFSAERPKGSFSTLEIQRTEQGDSAMYLCASSQRSGGLSYEQYFGPGTRLTVT.

This chain uses TRBV2 with TRBJ2-1, with D perhaps matching TRBD2 (5 bases). The CDR3 is 13 amino acids. Per the germline V gene, CDR1 is SNHLY and CDR2 is FYNNEI. V shed 3 bases and J shed 9 bases, with 12 bases lying between them. The CDR3 sequence is CASSEYLEGEQFF. The CDR3 DNA follows: TGTGCCAGCAGTGAGTACCTCGAGGGTGAGCAGTTCTTC.

The chain joins TRBV19 to TRBJ2-1; possibly TRBD2 for D (5 bases). Trimming removed 2 bases at V and 0 bases at J, with 11 bases between. CDR1 is LNHDA, CDR2 SQIVND, per germline (reference sequence). The CDR3 contains 16 residues. CDR3 in amino acids: CASSISGGGSYNEQFF. DNA for the CDR3: TGTGCCAGTAGTATAAGCGGAGGAGGCTCCTACAATGAGCAGTTCTTC.

This clone has only a few counts. This chain's CDR3 is CASSLVRVQFF. DNA for the CDR3: TGCGCCAGCAGCTTGGTTAGGGTGCAGTTCTTC. The V and J genes are TRBV5-1 and TRBJ2-1, with D hard to call. V dropped 0 bases and J dropped 12 bases, with 7 bases sitting between them. The CDR3 spans 11 residues. The germline V gene encodes CDR1 SGHRS and CDR2 YFSETQ.

This chain connects TRBV6-1 to TRBJ2-3, with 9 nucleotides matching TRBD2. CDR1 and CDR2 (germline): MNHNS, SASEGT. With V trimmed by 4 bases and J by 2 bases, 7 bases remained unmatched. The CDR3 covers 16 residues. CDR3 region: CASSAIAGGPTDTQYF. The CDR3 bases are TGTGCCAGCAGTGCCATTGCGGGGGGGCCCACAGATACGCAGTATTTT.

This clone was observed a single time. The gene calls are TRBV6-5 and TRBJ2-2; tentatively, D is TRBD1 or TRBD2 (5 bases each). The CDR3 extends over 14 amino acids. Trimming pared 5 bases from V and 6 bases from J, leaving 13 bases between. CDR1 is MNHEY and CDR2 is SVGAGI in the germline V gene. The CDR3 DNA follows: TGTGCCAGCAGTGCCCGGGTGGGGGCCGGGGAGCTGTTTTTT. Translating it yields CASSARVGAGELFF.

CDR3 protein: CASRDGQGGTEAFF. Written as DNA, the CDR3 is TGTGCCAGCAGGGATGGACAGGGAGGGACTGAAGCTTTCTTT. V usage is TRBV7-9 and J usage is TRBJ1-1; 8 nucleotides match TRBD1. Unmatched junction bases numbered 8, after V lost 6 bases and J lost 5 bases. The CDR3 length is 14 residues. The germline gives CDR1 SEHNR, CDR2 FQNEAQ (reference sequence).

The gene calls are TRBV27 and TRBJ2-1, with TRBD2 as a possible D gene (6 bases). V shed 7 bases and J shed 0 bases, with 16 bases lying between them. The CDR3 runs to 16 residues. Germline assignment: CDR1 MNHEY and CDR2 SMNVEV (reference sequence). The CDR3 DNA is TGTGCCAGCAAGAGGCGGGACTCGAGCTCCTACAATGAGCAGTTCTTC. Translation: CASKRRDSSSYNEQFF.

CDR3 residues: CASSLANRGQNTGELFF. Here the CDR3 DNA reads TGTGCCAGCAGCCTAGCGAACAGGGGGCAGAACACCGGGGAGCTGTTTTTT. The rearrangement links TRBV9 to TRBJ2-2; TRBD1 aligns across 9 bases. The CDR3 contains 17 residues. The trim removed 4 bases at V and 1 base at J, leaving 8 bases unmatched. Germline loops: CDR1 SGDLS, CDR2 YYNGEE.

V and J are TRBV5-4 and TRBJ2-5; D could derive from TRBD1 or TRBD2 (6 bases each). The length of the CDR3 is 17 residues. In germline, CDR1 is SGHNT, CDR2 YYREEE (reference sequence). V was pared by 4 bases and J by 1 base, with 20 bases between. The CDR3 spells CASSKDWGAGPQETQYF. CDR3 in DNA: TGTGCCAGCAGCAAAGACTGGGGGGCGGGGCCCCAAGAGACCCAGTACTTC.